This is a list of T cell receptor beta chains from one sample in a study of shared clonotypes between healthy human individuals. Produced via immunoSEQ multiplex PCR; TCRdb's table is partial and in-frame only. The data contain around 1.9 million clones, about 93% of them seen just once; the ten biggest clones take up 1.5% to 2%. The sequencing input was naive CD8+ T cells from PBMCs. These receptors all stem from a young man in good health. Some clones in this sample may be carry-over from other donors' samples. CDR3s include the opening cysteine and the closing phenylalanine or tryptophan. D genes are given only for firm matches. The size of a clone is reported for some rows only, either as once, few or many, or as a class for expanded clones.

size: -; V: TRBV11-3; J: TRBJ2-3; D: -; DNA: TGTGCCAGCAGCGAACAATCCCCGTTTGGTACGCAGTATTTT; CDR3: CASSEQSPFGTQYF
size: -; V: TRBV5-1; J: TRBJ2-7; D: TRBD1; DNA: TGCCCTGGGGGACAGAGACTCACCTACGAGCAGTACTTC; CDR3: CPGGQRLTYEQYF
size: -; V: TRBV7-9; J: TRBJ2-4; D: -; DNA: TGTGCCAGCAGCTTAGGCCGCACAGCTAAAAACATTCAGTACTTC; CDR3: CASSLGRTAKNIQYF
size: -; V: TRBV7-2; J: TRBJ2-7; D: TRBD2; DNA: TGTGCCAGCAGCTTATCCGGCGGGAGGAACGAGCAGTACTTC; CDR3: CASSLSGGRNEQYF
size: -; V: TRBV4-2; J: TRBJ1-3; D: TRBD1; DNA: TGTGCCAGCAGCCAAGAGTCCCTGACAGGGAAACTACTAATCTCTGGAAACACCATATATTTT; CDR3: CASSQESLTGKLLISGNTIYF
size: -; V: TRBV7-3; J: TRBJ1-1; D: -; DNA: TGTGCCAGCAGCTCTTCAGGTGGTCGGTCCCCTGAAGCTTTCTTT; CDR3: CASSSSGGRSPEAFF
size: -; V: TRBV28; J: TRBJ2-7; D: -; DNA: TGTGCCAGCAGGGGTACTGGGGGCGGCTCCTACGAGCAGTACTTC; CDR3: CASRGTGGGSYEQYF
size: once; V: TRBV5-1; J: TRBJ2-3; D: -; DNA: TGCGCCAGCAGCGCTCCCACGGGATTTGGGGATACGCAGTATTTT; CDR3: CASSAPTGFGDTQYF
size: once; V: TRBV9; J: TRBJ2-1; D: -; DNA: TGTGCCAGCAGCTTGTGGGGGAGTATGTTAGGTGAGCAGTTCTTC; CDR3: CASSLWGSMLGEQFF
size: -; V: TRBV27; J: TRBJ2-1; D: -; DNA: TGTGCCAGCAGTTCCAGGGGGGGCGAGCAGTTCTTC; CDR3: CASSSRGGEQFF
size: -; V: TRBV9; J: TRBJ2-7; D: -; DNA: TGTGCCAGCAGCCCCCGTATGGGGGTAGCCAACTACGAGCAGTACTTC; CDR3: CASSPRMGVANYEQYF
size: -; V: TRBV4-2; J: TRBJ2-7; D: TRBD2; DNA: TGTGCCAGCAGCCAAGGAGCGGGAGGTAGCGAGCAGTACTTC; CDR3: CASSQGAGGSEQYF
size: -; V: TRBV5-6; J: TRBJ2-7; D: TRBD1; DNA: TGTGCCAGCAGCACCCAGACAGGGACCTACGAGCAGTACTTC; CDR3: CASSTQTGTYEQYF
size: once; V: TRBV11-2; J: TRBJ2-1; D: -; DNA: TGTGCCAGCAGCGGGGTAGCGGTGGGGAACAATGAGCAGTTCTTC; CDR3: CASSGVAVGNNEQFF
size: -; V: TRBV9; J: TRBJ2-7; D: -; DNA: TGTGCCAGCAGCCCCTCTAGGAAGGGCGAGCAGTACTTC; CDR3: CASSPSRKGEQYF
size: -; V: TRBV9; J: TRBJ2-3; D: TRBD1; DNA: TGTGCCAGCAGCGTCCCGTCTACCGGGACAGGGAGACCAGATACGCAGTATTTT; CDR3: CASSVPSTGTGRPDTQYF
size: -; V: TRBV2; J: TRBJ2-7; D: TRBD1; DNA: TGTGCCAGCAGTACACTCGAGACAGGGTCGAGCCACGAGCAGTACTTC; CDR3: CASSTLETGSSHEQYF
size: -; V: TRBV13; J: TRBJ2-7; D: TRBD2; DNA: TGTGCCAGCAGCTTGAGCAGTAGCGGGCGTCGCTCCTACGAGCAGTACTTC; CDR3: CASSLSSSGRRSYEQYF
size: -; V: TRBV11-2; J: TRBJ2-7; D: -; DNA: TGTGCCAGCAGCTTCGGGCCGAGCTCCTACGAGCAGTACTTC; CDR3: CASSFGPSSYEQYF
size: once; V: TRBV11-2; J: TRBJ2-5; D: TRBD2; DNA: TGTGCCAGCAGCTTATTAGCGGGAGTAACGGAGACCCAGTACTTC; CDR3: CASSLLAGVTETQYF
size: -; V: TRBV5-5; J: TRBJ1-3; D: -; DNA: TGTGCCAGCAGCTTGGGGGTGACTGGAAACACCATATATTTT; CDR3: CASSLGVTGNTIYF
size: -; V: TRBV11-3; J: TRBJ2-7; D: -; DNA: TGTGCCAGCAGCTTAGTCCCCACCGGCCTCGGCGGCGGCGAGCAGTACTTC; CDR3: CASSLVPTGLGGGEQYF
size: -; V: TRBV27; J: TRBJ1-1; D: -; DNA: TGTGCCAGCAGTTCCCGGGGACTGCCTAGGAGGTTGAACACTGAAGCTTTCTTT; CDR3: CASSSRGLPRRLNTEAFF
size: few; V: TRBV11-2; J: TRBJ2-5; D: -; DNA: TGTGCCAGCAGCCCTTCGGGACTCTGGGGGGAGACCCAGTACTTC; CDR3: CASSPSGLWGETQYF
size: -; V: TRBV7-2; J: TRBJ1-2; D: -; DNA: TGTGCCAGCAGCTTAAATTTTCATATGGAAGCGAGTATTACCTATGGCTACACCTTC; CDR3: CASSLNFHMEASITYGYTF
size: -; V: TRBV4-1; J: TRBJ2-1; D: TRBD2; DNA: TGCGCCAGCAGCGAACTAGCGGAGTACAATGAGCAGTTCTTC; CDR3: CASSELAEYNEQFF
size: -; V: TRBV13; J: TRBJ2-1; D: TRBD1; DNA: TGTGCCAGCAGCTTCCCGGGACAGGTAAATGAGCAGTTCTTC; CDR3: CASSFPGQVNEQFF
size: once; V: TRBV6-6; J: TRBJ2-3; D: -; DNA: TGTGCCAGCAGCCCTGGCGGGACTAGCACAGATACGCAGTATTTT; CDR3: CASSPGGTSTDTQYF
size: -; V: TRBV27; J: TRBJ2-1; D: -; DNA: TGTGCCAGCAGTACCTATTTTGCGGGTAGCTCCTACAATGAGCAGTTCTTC; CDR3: CASSTYFAGSSYNEQFF
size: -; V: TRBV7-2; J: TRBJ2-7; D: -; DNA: TGTGCCAGCAGCTCCCGGACGGGGACCTACGAGCAGTACTTC; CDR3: CASSSRTGTYEQYF
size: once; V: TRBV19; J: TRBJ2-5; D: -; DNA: TGTGCCAGTTCCAGGGGAAAGGAGACCCAGTACTTC; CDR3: CASSRGKETQYF
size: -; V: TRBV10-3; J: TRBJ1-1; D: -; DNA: TGTGCCGCTGGGCCTTGGGGGAGGACTGAAGCTTTCTTT; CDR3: CAAGPWGRTEAFF
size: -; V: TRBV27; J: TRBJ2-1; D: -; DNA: TGTGCCAGCAGTTCACGTGGCGGGAAAGGGGACAATGAGCAGTTCTTC; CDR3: CASSSRGGKGDNEQFF
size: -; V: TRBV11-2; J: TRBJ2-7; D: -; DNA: TGTGCCAGCAGCTCCTGGACGTACGAGCAGTACTTC; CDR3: CASSSWTYEQYF
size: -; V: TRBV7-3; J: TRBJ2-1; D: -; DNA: TGTGCCAGCAGCTTAGGATACAATGAGCAGTTCTTC; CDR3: CASSLGYNEQFF
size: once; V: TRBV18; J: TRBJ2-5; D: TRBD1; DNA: TGTGCCAGCTCACCCCGGGACAGGGGGGGAGAGACCCAGTACTTC; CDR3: CASSPRDRGGETQYF
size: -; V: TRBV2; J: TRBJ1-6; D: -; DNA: TGTGCCAGCAGTGAAATGGGACGGCTAAATAATTCACCCCTCCACTTT; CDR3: CASSEMGRLNNSPLHF
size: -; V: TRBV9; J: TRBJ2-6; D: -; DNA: TGTGCCAGCAGCAGCCTACAGGTGTCTGGGGCCAACGTCCTGACTTTC; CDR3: CASSSLQVSGANVLTF
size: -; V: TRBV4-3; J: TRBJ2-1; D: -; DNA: TGCGCCAGCAGCCACCGGGACGGGGAGCAGTTCTTC; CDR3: CASSHRDGEQFF
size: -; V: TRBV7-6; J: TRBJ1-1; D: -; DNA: TGTGCCAGCAGCTTAGGCCACCTTGGGGAATGGGGGAACACTGAAGCTTTCTTT; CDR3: CASSLGHLGEWGNTEAFF
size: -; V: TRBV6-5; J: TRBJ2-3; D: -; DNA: TGTGCCAGCAGTTACTCGTCCCCAGATACGCAGTATTTT; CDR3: CASSYSSPDTQYF
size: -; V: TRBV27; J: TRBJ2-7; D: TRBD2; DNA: TGTGCCAGCAGTCCTAGCGGGGGGGAACAAACCTACGAGCAGTACTTC; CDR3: CASSPSGGEQTYEQYF
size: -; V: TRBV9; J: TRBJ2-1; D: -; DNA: TGTGCCAGCAGCGTAGAGGTGGGAGTTATTGAGCAGTTCTTC; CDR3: CASSVEVGVIEQFF
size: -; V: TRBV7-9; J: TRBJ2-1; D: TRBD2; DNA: TGTGCCAGCAGCCTAGCGGGAGGGCCGGGCAATGAGCAGTTCTTC; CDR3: CASSLAGGPGNEQFF
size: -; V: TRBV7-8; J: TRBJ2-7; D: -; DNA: TGTGCCAGCAGCTTAGGCGGGATCTACGAGCAGTACTTC; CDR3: CASSLGGIYEQYF
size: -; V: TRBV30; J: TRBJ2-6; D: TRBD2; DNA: TGTGCCTGGGGACTAGTTAAGGGAACAATTACTGGGGCCAACGTCCTGACTTTC; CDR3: CAWGLVKGTITGANVLTF
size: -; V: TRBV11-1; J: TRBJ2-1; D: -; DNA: TGTGCCAGCAGCTTAGGGGACACCACCACGGGTGAGCAGTTCTTC; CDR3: CASSLGDTTTGEQFF
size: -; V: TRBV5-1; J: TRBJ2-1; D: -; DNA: TGCGCCAGCAGGGTGGAGATGGACAATGAGCAGTTCTTC; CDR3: CASRVEMDNEQFF
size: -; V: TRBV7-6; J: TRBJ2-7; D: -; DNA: TGTGCCAGCAGCCCCGGGGTGACAGACGGAAACTACGAGCAGTACTTC; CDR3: CASSPGVTDGNYEQYF
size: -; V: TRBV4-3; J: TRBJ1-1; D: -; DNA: TGCGCCAGCAGCCACACGGGACCCGGGGAATTCCGAGACACTGAAGCTTTCTTT; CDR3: CASSHTGPGEFRDTEAFF